Each of the 19 T cell receptor beta chains below was sequenced from the same sample in a study of brain T cells in children with intractable seizures. The time point here: blood from clinic visit 5 months post-surgery; TSC patient then seizure free. Sequencing was performed with immunoSEQ multiplex PCR; in TCRdb, only in-frame clones are kept and a portion is missing. The table lists 340,000 or so clones, about 93% of them singletons, with roughly 5.8% in the top ten. The specimen was peripheral blood, collected 5 to 6 months after surgery. The receptors shown here come from a boy in the first two years of life with tuberous sclerosis and intractable seizures.

The chain couples TRBV19 to TRBJ2-7, with a possible D match to TRBD1 (5 bases). From germline, CDR1 is LNHDA and CDR2 SQIVND (reference sequence). V gave up 5 bases and J gave up 1 base, with 12 bases separating them. The CDR3 length is 14 residues. CDR3 amino acids: CASSPSGSSYEQYF. The CDR3 nucleotides read TGTGCCAGTAGTCCCTCAGGGTCATCCTACGAGCAGTACTTC.

The chain is built from TRBV2 and TRBJ2-7; a weak D match, TRBD2 (5 bases). The V gene's germline CDR1 is SNHLY and CDR2 FYNNEI. The V end was cut by 4 bases, the J end by 5 bases, with 18 bases between. The CDR3 extends over 15 amino acids. CDR3 coding DNA: TGTGCCAGCAGTGCGAGGCGGGCCCAAACCCACGAGCAGTACTTC. It translates to CASSARRAQTHEQYF.

A word on this clone: This sample also contains other DNA sequences that code for the same CDR3. The chain recombines TRBV6-5 with TRBJ2-5; a weak D match, TRBD1 (5 bases). Germline V gene sequence: CDR1 MNHEY, CDR2 SVGAGI. V lost 3 bases, J lost 2 bases, and 7 bases lay in between. This CDR3 contains 13 residues. The CDR3 DNA follows: TGTGCCAGCAGTTATCAGGGACAAGAGACCCAGTACTTC. Translating it yields CASSYQGQETQYF.

CDR3 loop: CASSEWSSTGYLEWCTEAFF. Written as DNA, the CDR3 is TGCGCCAGCAGTGAGTGGTCATCGACGGGGTATCTAGAGTGGTGCACTGAAGCTTTCTTT. J is TRBJ1-1 and V is TRBV10-1; D not certain. CDR3 length equals 20 residues. Trimming pared 1 base from V and 4 bases from J, leaving 28 bases between. Germline V gene data show CDR1 as WNHNN and CDR2 as SYGVQD (reference sequence).

The gene calls are TRBV5-1 and TRBJ1-1; weak D call: TRBD1 (6 bases). This CDR3 is built from 15 residues. Germline CDR1 and CDR2: SGHRS and YFSETQ. The V gene lost 0 bases and the J gene lost 5 bases, with 14 bases spanning the gap. CDR3 coding DNA: TGCGCCAGCAGCTTGGCCCTAGGACAGTCGACTGAAGCTTTCTTT. Its protein is CASSLALGQSTEAFF.

This sequence joins TRBV18 and TRBJ1-5; TRBD1 matches at 8 bases. The CDR3 has 13 residues. Germline lookup yields CDR1 KGHSH and CDR2 LQKENI. V was pared by 9 bases and J by 2 bases, with 3 bases of the junction left unmatched. The CDR3 bases are TGTGCCAGGGACAGGGAGGGCAATCAGCCCCAGCATTTT. Its protein is CARDREGNQPQHF. The whole variable domain, filled in from reference TRBV18 and TRBJ1-5, reads NAGVMQNPRHLVRRRGQEARLRCSPMKGHSHVYWYRQLPEEGLKFMVYLQKENIIDESGMPKERFSAEFPKEGPSILRIQQVVRGDSAAYFCARDREGNQPQHFGDGTRLSIL.

The genes are TRBV5-1 and TRBJ2-2; 9 nucleotides agree with TRBD1. V dropped 4 bases and J dropped 6; count of bases not matched to a gene: 4. Germline CDR1 is SGHRS and CDR2 is YFSETQ. The CDR3 is made up of 14 amino acids. CDR3: CASSVDRGAGELFF. In nucleotides, the CDR3 is TGCGCCAGCAGCGTGGACAGGGGTGCCGGGGAGCTGTTTTTT.

This clone appeared a single time. The rearrangement uses TRBV27 and TRBJ2-3; possible D gene TRBD2, 5 bases. V lost 3 bases, J lost 0 bases, and 10 bases lay in between. CDR3 size: 15 residues. Germline V gene lookup returns CDR1 MNHEY and CDR2 SMNVEV (reference sequence). The CDR3 DNA sequence: TGTGCCAGCAGTTTTGTGGGAGAGAGCACAGATACGCAGTATTTT. Protein product: CASSFVGESTDTQYF.

This clone was seen a few times. This chain connects TRBV7-3 to TRBJ1-1, with D maybe TRBD1 (6 bases). The V gene's germline CDR1 is SGHTA and CDR2 FQGTGA. This CDR3 is 14 amino acids long. Trimming left V 6 bases short and J 1 base short, with 12 bases between. CDR3 sequence reads: CASRTDSSNTEAFF. The CDR3 DNA follows: TGTGCCAGCAGAACGGACAGTTCGAACACTGAAGCTTTCTTT.

This clone was picked up a small number of times. The chain recombines TRBV2 with TRBJ1-1; 7 bases are shared with TRBD1. Germline V gene sequence: CDR1 SNHLY, CDR2 FYNNEI. The CDR3 has 14 amino acids. Trimming removed 5 bases from V and 3 bases from J; junction bases left unmatched: 6. The CDR3 loop is CASSWTGRHTEAFF. Written as DNA, the CDR3 is TGTGCCAGCAGTTGGACAGGCCGTCACACTGAAGCTTTCTTT. The full variable domain, in which reference TRBV2 and TRBJ1-1 provide the parts outside the CDR3, is EPEVTQTPSHQVTQMGQEVILRCVPISNHLYFYWYRQILGQKVEFLVSFYNNEISEKSEIFDDQFSVERPDGSNFTLKIRSTKLEDSAMYFCASSWTGRHTEAFFGQGTRLTVV.

This chain links TRBV28 with TRBJ1-1; D uncertain. Per the germline V gene, CDR1 is MDHEN and CDR2 is SYDVKM. The V and J ends lost 3 bases and 4 bases respectively, with 6 bases between them. CDR3 length: 12 residues. CDR3: CASSFPGTEAFF. The CDR3 DNA reads TGTGCCAGCAGTTTTCCCGGCACTGAAGCTTTCTTT.

The chain has TRBV28 and TRBJ1-1, with 8 bases fitting TRBD1. Per the germline V gene, CDR1 is MDHEN and CDR2 is SYDVKM. The junction had 13 bases not matched to a gene; V was cut back by 6 bases and J by 10 bases. The CDR3 has 14 residues. CDR3: CASSPDRAYSLAFF. CDR3 DNA sequence: TGTGCCAGCAGCCCGGACAGGGCATACTCGCTAGCTTTCTTT. Full variable domain (rest looked up from reference TRBV28 and TRBJ1-1): DVKVTQSSRYLVKRTGEKVFLECVQDMDHENMFWYRQDPGLGLRLIYFSYDVKMKEKGDIPEGYSVSREKKERFSLILESASTNQTSMYLCASSPDRAYSLAFFGQGTRLTVV.

The chain recombines TRBV5-1 with TRBJ2-7, with D maybe TRBD1 (6 bases). V was trimmed by 0 bases and J by 5 bases, leaving 12 bases between them. Germline V gene sequence: CDR1 SGHRS, CDR2 YFSETQ. This CDR3 region has 14 residues. In DNA form, the CDR3 reads TGCGCCAGCAGCTTGGGGCCAGGGGTAAACGAGCAGTACTTC. Its translation: CASSLGPGVNEQYF.

The chain recombines TRBV3-1 (or the pseudogene TRBV3-2) with TRBJ1-2; D not certain. Germline CDR1 and CDR2: LGHDT and YNNKEL (reference sequence). The CDR3 totals 12 residues. The V end was cut by 7 bases, the J end by 4 bases, with 10 bases between. The CDR3 is CASTHGIYGYTF. The CDR3 DNA reads TGTGCCAGCACCCATGGGATCTATGGCTACACCTTC.

J is TRBJ2-3 and V is TRBV3-1 (or the pseudogene TRBV3-2); 10 bases line up with TRBD2. CDR3 length equals 16 residues. Germline V gene data show CDR1 as LGHDT and CDR2 as YNNKEL (reference sequence). Trimming removed 1 base from V and 1 base from J; junction bases left unmatched: 2. CDR3 in amino acids: CASSQGSGRRTDTQYF. The CDR3 nucleotides read TGTGCCAGCAGCCAAGGTAGCGGGAGGCGCACAGATACGCAGTATTTT.

This clone appeared a single time. The J gene is TRBJ1-1, the V gene TRBV7-8, with D perhaps TRBD1 (5 bases). CDR3 length: 12 residues. The germline V gene has CDR1 SGHVS and CDR2 FQNEAQ. Trimming removed 8 bases from V and 5 bases from J, with 12 bases in between. The CDR3: CASSTVGTEAFF. CDR3 DNA: TGTGCCAGCTCGACAGTGGGGACTGAAGCTTTCTTT.

This clone was seen just once. The chain employs TRBV29-1 and TRBJ1-2; tentatively, D is TRBD1 (6 bases). Trimming cost V 6 bases and J 5 bases, with 19 bases left between them. Per the germline V gene, CDR1 is SQVTM and CDR2 is ANQGSEA. The length of the CDR3 is 14 residues. DNA for the CDR3: TGCAGCGTGGGACAATCCTCCACCGCTTATGGCTACACCTTC. It yields the protein CSVGQSSTAYGYTF.

This rearrangement joins TRBV2 to TRBJ2-7; D may be TRBD1 or TRBD2 (5 bases each). The CDR3 covers 12 residues. Germline V CDR1 and CDR2: SNHLY, FYNNEI. The V end lost 5 bases, the J end lost 3 bases, and 8 bases lay between the germline ends. CDR3 in amino acids: CASSRDGYEQYF. Here the CDR3 DNA reads TGTGCCAGCAGTCGGGACGGCTACGAGCAGTACTTC. Combining the CDR3 with reference TRBV2 and TRBJ2-7 gives the whole variable domain EPEVTQTPSHQVTQMGQEVILRCVPISNHLYFYWYRQILGQKVEFLVSFYNNEISEKSEIFDDQFSVERPDGSNFTLKIRSTKLEDSAMYFCASSRDGYEQYFGPGTRLTVT.

The V call is TRBV28, the J call TRBJ1-1, with 8 bases aligning to TRBD1. Unmatched junction bases numbered 3, after V lost 0 bases and J lost 0 bases. The CDR3 contains 16 residues. Germline V gene sequence: CDR1 MDHEN, CDR2 SYDVKM. CDR3 residues: CASSLWGQVMNTEAFF. In DNA, the CDR3 is TGTGCCAGCAGTTTATGGGGACAGGTGATGAACACTGAAGCTTTCTTT. Full variable domain (rest looked up from reference TRBV28 and TRBJ1-1): DVKVTQSSRYLVKRTGEKVFLECVQDMDHENMFWYRQDPGLGLRLIYFSYDVKMKEKGDIPEGYSVSREKKERFSLILESASTNQTSMYLCASSLWGQVMNTEAFFGQGTRLTVV.